This TCR beta chain was captured by sequencing in a study of blood T cell repertoires in COVID-19. CDR3 length: 13 amino acids. V was shortened by 5 bases and J by 1 base, with 8 bases between the two germline ends. Germline V gene data show CDR1 as PRHDT and CDR2 as FYEKMQ (reference sequence). Clones were read by immunoSEQ multiplex PCR, and TCRdb kept only the in-frame ones, dropping some. This table has fewer than 350,000 clones, about 88% appearing once. The chain is built from TRBV13 and TRBJ1-1, with D possibly matching TRBD1 (6 bases). Sequencing used peripheral blood. This receptor was identified in a woman in her 70s with COVID-19, enrolled during active disease. Here the CDR3 DNA reads TGTGCCAGCAGCCGGGGACAGAACACTGAAGCTTTCTTT. Its protein product is CASSRGQNTEAFF.